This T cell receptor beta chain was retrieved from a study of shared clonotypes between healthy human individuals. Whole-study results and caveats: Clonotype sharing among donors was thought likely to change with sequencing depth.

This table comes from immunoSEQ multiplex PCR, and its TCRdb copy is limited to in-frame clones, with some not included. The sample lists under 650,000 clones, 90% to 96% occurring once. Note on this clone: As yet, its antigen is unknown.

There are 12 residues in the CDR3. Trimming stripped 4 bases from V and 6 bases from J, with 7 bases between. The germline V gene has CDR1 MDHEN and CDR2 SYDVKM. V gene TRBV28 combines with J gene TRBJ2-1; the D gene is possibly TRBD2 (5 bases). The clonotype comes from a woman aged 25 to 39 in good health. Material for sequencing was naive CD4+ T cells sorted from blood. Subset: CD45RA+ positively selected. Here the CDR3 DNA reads TGTGCCAGCAGTTCCGGGATCAATGAGCAGTTCTTC. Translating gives CASSSGINEQFF.